Included here is one T cell receptor (beta chain) sequence, with context. The antigen is not known. A much larger clone differs from this one at a single base, so this may be a read error. Library preparation followed earlier protocols using designated TCR primers. MiXCR, run by TCRdb on the PCR reads, gives a single entry per CDR3 protein. The sample has some 35,000 distinct CDR3 sequences; over 15% are singletons. The data derive from a study of molecular identifiers for immune sequencing clone quantification. The junction had 5 bases not matched to a gene; V was cut back by 0 bases and J by 3 bases. CDR1 and CDR2 (germline): LGHNA, YSLEER. CDR3 size: 16 residues. Study conclusions and caveats: Jurkat TCR RNA spiked in from one cell reportedly remained identifiable amid 850,000 to 1,000,000 naive cells.

This chain uses TRBV4-3 with TRBJ2-7; 10 bases match TRBD2. This TCR came from a human donor in good health. Some libraries in this study had Jurkat cell RNA spiked in. Sequenced sample: naive CD8+ T cells from blood, with Jurkat cell RNA spiked in. Subset specified: FACS-sorted CD8+CD4-CCR7+CD45RA+ naive T cells. This CDR3 is CASSQDLSGGVYEQYF. The CDR3, as DNA: TGCGCCAGCAGCCAAGATCTCAGCGGGGGGGTCTACGAGCAGTACTTC.